This entry features one T cell receptor beta chain sequence. The protocol was immunoSEQ multiplex PCR, while the TCRdb copy is restricted to in-frame clones and leaves out a portion. This table holds roughly 80,000 clones, about 85% found once. The data originate from a study of blood T cell repertoires in COVID-19. The trim removed 2 bases at V and 1 base at J, leaving 5 bases unmatched. The CDR3 covers 18 residues. Germline CDR1 is MRHNA and CDR2 is SNTAGT. The chain uses TRBV6-4 and TRBJ2-6; TRBD1 aligns across 10 bases. The sample was peripheral blood. The sequence derives from a man in his 60s with active or convalescent COVID-19. CDR3 nucleotide sequence: TGTGCCAGCAGTGACGGTGGGACAGGGGTTTCTGGGGCCAACGTCCTGACTTTC. Its translation is CASSDGGTGVSGANVLTF.